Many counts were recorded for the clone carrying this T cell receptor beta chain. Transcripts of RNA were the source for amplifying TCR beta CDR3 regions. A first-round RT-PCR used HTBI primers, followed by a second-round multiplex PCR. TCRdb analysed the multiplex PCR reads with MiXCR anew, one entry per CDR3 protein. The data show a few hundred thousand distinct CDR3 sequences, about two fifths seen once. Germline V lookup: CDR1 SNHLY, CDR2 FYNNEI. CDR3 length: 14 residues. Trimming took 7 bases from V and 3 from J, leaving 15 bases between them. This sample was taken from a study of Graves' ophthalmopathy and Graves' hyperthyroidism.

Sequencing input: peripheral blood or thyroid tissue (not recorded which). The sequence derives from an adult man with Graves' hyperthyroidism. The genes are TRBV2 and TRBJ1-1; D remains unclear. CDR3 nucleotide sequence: TGTGCCAGCATTATCTCCCCGGACGACACTGAAGCTTTCTTT. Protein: CASIISPDDTEAFF.